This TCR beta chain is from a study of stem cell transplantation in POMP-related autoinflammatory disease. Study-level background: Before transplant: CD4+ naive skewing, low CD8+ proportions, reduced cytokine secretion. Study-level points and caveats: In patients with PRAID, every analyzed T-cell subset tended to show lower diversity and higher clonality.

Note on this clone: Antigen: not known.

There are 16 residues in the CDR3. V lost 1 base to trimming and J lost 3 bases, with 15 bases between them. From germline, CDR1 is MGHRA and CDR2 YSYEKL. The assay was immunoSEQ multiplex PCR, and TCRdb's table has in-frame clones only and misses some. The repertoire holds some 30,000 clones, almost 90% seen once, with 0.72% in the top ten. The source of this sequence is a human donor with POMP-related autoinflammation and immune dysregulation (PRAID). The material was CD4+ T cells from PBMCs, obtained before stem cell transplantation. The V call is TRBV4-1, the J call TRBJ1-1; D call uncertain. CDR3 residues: CASSQVPWGSYTEAFF. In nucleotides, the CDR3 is TGCGCCAGCAGCCAAGTTCCCTGGGGATCGTACACTGAAGCTTTCTTT.